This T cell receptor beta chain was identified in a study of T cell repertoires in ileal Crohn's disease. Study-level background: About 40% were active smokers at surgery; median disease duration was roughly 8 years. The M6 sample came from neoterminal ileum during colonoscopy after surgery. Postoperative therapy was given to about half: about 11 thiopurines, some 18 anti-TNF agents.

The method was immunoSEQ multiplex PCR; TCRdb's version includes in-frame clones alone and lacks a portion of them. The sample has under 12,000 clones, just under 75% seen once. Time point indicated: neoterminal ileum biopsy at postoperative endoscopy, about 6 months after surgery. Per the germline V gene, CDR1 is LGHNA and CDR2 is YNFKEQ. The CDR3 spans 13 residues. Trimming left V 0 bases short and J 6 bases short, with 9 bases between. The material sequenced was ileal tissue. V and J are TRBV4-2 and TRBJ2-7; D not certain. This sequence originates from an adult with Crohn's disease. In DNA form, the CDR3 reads TGTGCCAGCAGCCAAGATTACAGTGGCGAGCAGTACTTC. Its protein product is CASSQDYSGEQYF.